The source of this T cell receptor (beta chain) is a study of blood T cells in healthy people across ages (dated by TCRdb to the mid-2010s). Study-wide context: In model experiments, template switching captured roughly one uniquely barcoded TCR beta cDNA molecule for every two T cells. Four age groups were formed from the donors: young (average 16 years), middle-aged (approximately 39), aged (62) and long-lived (roughly 81). To avoid experimental bias, donors of different ages were distributed randomly across sequencing lanes. Age-related changes in TCR beta repertoire diversity were measured in the study by deep sequencing normalized with unique cDNA molecular identifiers. For two donors (one aged 18 to 30 and one aged 80 or older), the study analyzed two additional independent replicas of 1 million unique cDNA reads from the same blood draw.

In the case of this clonotype: No cognate antigen has been identified for it. Base qualities were left out, and no much larger clone turns up one base away.

The germline V gene provides CDR1 SGHDT and CDR2 YYEEEE. The CDR3 has 12 amino acids, counting the end cysteine and phenylalanine. CDR3 DNA is the only sequence kept; it has 36 bases, read in frame from the first base. Relative to germline, V is 3 bases shorter and J is 10 bases shorter, with 12 bases between their ends. Donors were a few dozen systemically healthy Caucasian individuals from Russia aged roughly 6 to 90 years. About 9.6 milliliters of peripheral blood were collected from each donor into EDTA-treated Vacutainer tubes. PBMCs were isolated by Ficoll-Paque density-gradient centrifugation, with at least 6 million obtained per sample. Trizol reagent was used to extract total RNA from PBMCs, with at least 5 micrograms per sample. For every donor, flow cytometry on a PBMC aliquot measured the percentage of naive CD45RAhigh/CD27high T cells. Receptors were amplified or captured by 5' RACE. Reads for this sample came from an Illumina HiSeq 2500. A second about 7 to 12 cycle PCR used a sample-barcoded 5' primer and a J-beta primer mix. A template-switch 5' adaptor carrying 12 random nucleotides introduced a unique molecular identifier onto each TCR beta cDNA molecule. Each sample yielded at least 3 million CDR3-containing paired-end reads. All of the RNA was converted into first-strand cDNA using the Mint cDNA synthesis kit, with a TRBC-specific oligonucleotide serving as the primer. Following uracil-DNA glycosylase treatment, a first 18-cycle PCR with universal primers M1SS and BC2_uni_R was performed on all cDNA. As for how the authors treated the data: For normalization, 1 million high-quality reads, each with a distinct molecular identifier, were randomly selected from each sample. Instead of being binned into consensus sequences, reads that shared molecular identifiers were thrown out. MiTCR, run with a Q25 quality threshold and the strictest error-elimination algorithm, handled CDR3 identification, clonotype clustering and error correction. Lower-bound total TCR beta diversity was estimated with a nonparametric unseen species model using Euler transformation. In TCRdb, the public reads were trimmed at Q25 with fastp and aligned with MiXCR, with productive beta chains retained. Each entry is one CDR3 protein sequence, shown with its most common DNA and genes. The V and J calls, along with clone size, are taken from TCRdb and not from the paper's own processing. The sample includes about a million distinct CDR3 sequences, with around 46% observed a single time. The ten biggest clones cover under 15% of the sample.

On the study overall, not on this receptor specifically: Compared with the aged group, the long-lived group had more naive CD4+ T cells, fewer expanded clones and increased TCR diversity, suggesting age selection. Because the CMV infection status of the donors was unknown, age-related changes in expanded clonotypes may potentially have been confounded. Estimates of total diversity based on one million sequenced T cells were considered lower bounds and underestimates. As age increased, observed TCR beta diversity per million T cells dropped in a roughly linear way, and a significant reduction was already evident by age about 40. There was a strong correlation between observed TCR beta diversity and the percentage of naive T cells measured by flow cytometry. Because profiling used bulk unsorted PBMCs, naive and antigen-experienced compartments could not be compared conclusively.

The sample taken for sequencing was blood. The origin of this receptor is a man aged 25 to 40 in good health. This sequence uses TRBV5-6 and TRBJ2-3, with a tentative D gene TRBD1 over 5 matching bases. The nucleotides are TGTGCCAGCAGCTCCTCAGGGTTAGCGCAGTATTTT. Translated, it gives CASSSSGLAQYF.